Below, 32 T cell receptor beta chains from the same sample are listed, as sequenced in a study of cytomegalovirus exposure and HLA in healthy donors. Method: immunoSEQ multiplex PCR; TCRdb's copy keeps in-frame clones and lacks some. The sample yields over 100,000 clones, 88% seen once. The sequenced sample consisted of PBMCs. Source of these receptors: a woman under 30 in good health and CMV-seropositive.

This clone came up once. CDR3 sequence: CSVETTYNEQFF. The CDR3 DNA reads TGCAGCGTTGAAACTACCTACAATGAGCAGTTCTTC. This chain joins TRBV29-1 and TRBJ2-1; D gene uncertain. With 2 bases removed from V and 2 bases from J, the gap between germline ends came to 4 bases. CDR3 size: 12 residues. CDR1 SQVTM and CDR2 ANQGSEA come from the germline V gene.

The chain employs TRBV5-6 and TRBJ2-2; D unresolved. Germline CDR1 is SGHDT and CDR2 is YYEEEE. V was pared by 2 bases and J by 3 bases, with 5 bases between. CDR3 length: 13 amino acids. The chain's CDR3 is CASSFPDTGELFF. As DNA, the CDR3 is TGTGCCAGCAGCTTCCCGGACACCGGGGAGCTGTTTTTT. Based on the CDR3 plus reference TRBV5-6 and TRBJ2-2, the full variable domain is DAGVTQSPTHLIKTRGQQVTLRCSPKSGHDTVSWYQQALGQGPQFIFQYYEEEERQRGNFPDRFSGHQFPNYSSELNVNALLLGDSALYLCASSFPDTGELFFGEGSRLTVL.

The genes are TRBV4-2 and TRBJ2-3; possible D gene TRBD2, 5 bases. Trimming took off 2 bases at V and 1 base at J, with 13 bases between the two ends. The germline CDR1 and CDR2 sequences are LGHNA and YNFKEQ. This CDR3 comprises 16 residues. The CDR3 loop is CASSQSRGFRTDTQYF. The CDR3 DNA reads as TGTGCCAGCAGCCAATCCCGGGGATTCCGCACAGATACGCAGTATTTT.

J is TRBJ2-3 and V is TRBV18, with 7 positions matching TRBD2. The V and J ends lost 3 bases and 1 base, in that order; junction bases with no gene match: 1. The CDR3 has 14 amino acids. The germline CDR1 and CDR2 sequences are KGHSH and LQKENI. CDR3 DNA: TGTGCCAGCTCACCGCTAGCGGGCACAGATACGCAGTATTTT. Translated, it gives CASSPLAGTDTQYF. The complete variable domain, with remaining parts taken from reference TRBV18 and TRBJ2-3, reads NAGVMQNPRHLVRRRGQEARLRCSPMKGHSHVYWYRQLPEEGLKFMVYLQKENIIDESGMPKERFSAEFPKEGPSILRIQQVVRGDSAAYFCASSPLAGTDTQYFGPGTRLTVL.

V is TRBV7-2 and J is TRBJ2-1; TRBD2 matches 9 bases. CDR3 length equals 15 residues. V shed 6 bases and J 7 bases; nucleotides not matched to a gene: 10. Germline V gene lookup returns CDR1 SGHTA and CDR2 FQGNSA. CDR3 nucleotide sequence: TGTGCCAGCAGTCTCATGGCGGGAGGGTTTAATGAGCAGTTCTTC. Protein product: CASSLMAGGFNEQFF.

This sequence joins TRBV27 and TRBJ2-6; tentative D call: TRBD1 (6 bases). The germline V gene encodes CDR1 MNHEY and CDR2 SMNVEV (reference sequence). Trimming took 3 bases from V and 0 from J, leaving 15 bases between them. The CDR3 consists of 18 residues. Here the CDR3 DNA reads TGTGCCAGCAGTTTTATTATCCAGGGGTTCTCTGGGGCCAACGTCCTGACTTTC. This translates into CASSFIIQGFSGANVLTF. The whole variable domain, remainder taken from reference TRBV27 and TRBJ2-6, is EAQVTQNPRYLITVTGKKLTVTCSQNMNHEYMSWYRQDPGLGLRQIYYSMNVEVTDKGDVPEGYKVSRKEKRNFPLILESPSPNQTSLYFCASSFIIQGFSGANVLTFGAGSRLTVL.

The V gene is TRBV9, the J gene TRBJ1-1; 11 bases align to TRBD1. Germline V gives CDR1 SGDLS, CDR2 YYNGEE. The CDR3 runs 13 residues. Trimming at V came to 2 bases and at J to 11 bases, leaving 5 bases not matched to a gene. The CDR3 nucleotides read TGTGCCAGCAGCGTGGGGGACAGGGGGGATGCTTTCTTT. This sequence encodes CASSVGDRGDAFF.

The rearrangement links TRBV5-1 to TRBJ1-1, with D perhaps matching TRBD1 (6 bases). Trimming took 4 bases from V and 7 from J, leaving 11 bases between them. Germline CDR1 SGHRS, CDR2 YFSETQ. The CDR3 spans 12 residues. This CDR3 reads CASSPGQSEAFF. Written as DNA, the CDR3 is TGCGCCAGCAGCCCCGGACAGAGTGAAGCTTTCTTT.

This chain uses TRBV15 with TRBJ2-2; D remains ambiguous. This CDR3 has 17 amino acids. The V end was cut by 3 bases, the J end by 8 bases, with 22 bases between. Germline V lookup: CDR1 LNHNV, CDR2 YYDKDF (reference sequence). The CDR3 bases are TGTGCCACCAGCAGGGAGAGCATCAAACACCTTTCGGGGGAGCTGTTTTTT. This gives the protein CATSRESIKHLSGELFF.

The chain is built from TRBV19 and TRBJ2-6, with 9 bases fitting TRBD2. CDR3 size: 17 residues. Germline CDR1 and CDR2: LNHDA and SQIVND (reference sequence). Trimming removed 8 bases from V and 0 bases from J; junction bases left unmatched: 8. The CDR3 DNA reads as TGTGCCAGTGCAATTCTAGCGGGGCTCTCTGGGGCCAACGTCCTGACTTTC. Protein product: CASAILAGLSGANVLTF.

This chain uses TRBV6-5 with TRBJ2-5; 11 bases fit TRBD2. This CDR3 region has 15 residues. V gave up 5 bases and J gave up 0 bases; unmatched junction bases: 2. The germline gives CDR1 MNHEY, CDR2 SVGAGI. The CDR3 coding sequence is TGTGCCAGCAGTCCGGGACTAGCGGACCAAGAGACCCAGTACTTC. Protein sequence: CASSPGLADQETQYF.

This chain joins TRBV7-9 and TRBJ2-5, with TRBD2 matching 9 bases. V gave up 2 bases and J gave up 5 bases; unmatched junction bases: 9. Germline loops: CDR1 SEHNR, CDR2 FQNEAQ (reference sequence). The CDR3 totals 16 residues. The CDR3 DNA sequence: TGTGCCAGCAGCTTAATCGGGCGGGGGGGCCGGGAGACCCAGTACTTC. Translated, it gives CASSLIGRGGRETQYF.

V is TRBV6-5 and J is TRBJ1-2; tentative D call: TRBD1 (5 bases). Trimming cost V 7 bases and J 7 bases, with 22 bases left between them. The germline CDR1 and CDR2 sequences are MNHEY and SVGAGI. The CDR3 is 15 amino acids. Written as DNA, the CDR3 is TGTGCCAGCACCCCCCGGGGGGGAGGAGTACGTGGCTACACCTTC. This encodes CASTPRGGGVRGYTF.

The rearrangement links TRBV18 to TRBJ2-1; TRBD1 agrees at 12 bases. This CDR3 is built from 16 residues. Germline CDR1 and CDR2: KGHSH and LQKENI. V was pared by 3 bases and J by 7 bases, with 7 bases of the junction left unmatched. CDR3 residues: CASSPFTGQGANEQFF. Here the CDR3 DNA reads TGTGCCAGCTCACCTTTTACGGGACAGGGGGCAAATGAGCAGTTCTTC. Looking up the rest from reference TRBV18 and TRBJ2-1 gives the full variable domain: NAGVMQNPRHLVRRRGQEARLRCSPMKGHSHVYWYRQLPEEGLKFMVYLQKENIIDESGMPKERFSAEFPKEGPSILRIQQVVRGDSAAYFCASSPFTGQGANEQFFGPGTRLTVL.

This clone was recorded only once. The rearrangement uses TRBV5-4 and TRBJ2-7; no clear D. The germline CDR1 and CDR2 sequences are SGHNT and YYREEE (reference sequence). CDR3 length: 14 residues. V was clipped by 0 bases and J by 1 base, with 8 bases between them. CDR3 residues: CASSLGQASYEQYF. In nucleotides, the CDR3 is TGTGCCAGCAGCTTGGGGCAGGCTTCCTACGAGCAGTACTTC.

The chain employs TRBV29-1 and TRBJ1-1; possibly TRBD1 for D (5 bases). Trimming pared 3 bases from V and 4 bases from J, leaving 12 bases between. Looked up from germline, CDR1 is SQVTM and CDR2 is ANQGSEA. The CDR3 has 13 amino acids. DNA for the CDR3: TGCAGCGTTGATGGGGGGGATGGCACTGAAGCTTTCTTT. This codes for CSVDGGDGTEAFF.

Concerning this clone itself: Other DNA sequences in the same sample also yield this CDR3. The CDR3 region is CSVGGGTGELFF. DNA of the CDR3: TGCAGCGTGGGGGGAGGGACCGGGGAGCTGTTTTTT. This chain joins TRBV29-1 and TRBJ2-2; 7 bases align to TRBD2. The CDR3 is 12 residues long. Germline values: CDR1 SQVTM, CDR2 ANQGSEA. V trimming: 6 bases; J trimming: 5 bases; junction bases outside the gene matches: 3.

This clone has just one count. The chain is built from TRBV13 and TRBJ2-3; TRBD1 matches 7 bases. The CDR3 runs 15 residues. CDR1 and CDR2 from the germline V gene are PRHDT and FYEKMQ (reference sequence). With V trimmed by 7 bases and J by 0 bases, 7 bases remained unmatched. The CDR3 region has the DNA TGTGCCAGCACCTCAAGGGGGCTTAGCACAGATACGCAGTATTTT. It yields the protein CASTSRGLSTDTQYF.

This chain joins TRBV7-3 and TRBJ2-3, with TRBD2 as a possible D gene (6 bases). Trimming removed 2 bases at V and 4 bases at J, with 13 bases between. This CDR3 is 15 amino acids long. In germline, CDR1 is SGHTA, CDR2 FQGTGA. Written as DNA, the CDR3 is TGTGCCAGCAGCTTAGTGGGGGGTATCGCAGATACGCAGTATTTT. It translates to CASSLVGGIADTQYF.

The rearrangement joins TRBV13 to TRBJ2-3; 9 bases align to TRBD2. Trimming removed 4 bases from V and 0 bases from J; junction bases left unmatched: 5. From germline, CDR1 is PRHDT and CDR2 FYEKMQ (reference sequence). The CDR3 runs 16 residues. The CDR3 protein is CASSSERGVSTDTQYF. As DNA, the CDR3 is TGTGCCAGCAGCTCGGAGCGGGGGGTGAGCACAGATACGCAGTATTTT.

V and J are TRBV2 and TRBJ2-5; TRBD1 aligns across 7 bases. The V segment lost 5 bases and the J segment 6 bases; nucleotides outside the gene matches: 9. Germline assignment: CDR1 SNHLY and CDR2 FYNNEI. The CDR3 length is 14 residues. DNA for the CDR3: TGTGCCAGCAGTCCCGGGACAGAAGGGCAGACCCAGTACTTC. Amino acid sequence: CASSPGTEGQTQYF.

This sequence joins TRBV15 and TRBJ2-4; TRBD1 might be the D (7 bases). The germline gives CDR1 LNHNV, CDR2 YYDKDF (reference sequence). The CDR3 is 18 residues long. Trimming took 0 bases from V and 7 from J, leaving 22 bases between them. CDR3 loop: CATSRDAGGGAMGNIQYF. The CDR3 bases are TGTGCCACCAGCAGAGATGCCGGAGGGGGCGCAATGGGGAACATTCAGTACTTC.

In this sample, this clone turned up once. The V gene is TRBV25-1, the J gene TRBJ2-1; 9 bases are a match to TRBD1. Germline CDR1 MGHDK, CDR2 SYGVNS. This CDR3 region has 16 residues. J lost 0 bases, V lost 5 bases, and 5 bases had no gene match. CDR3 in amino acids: CASSSRDRASYNEQFF. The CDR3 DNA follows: TGTGCCAGCAGTTCTCGGGACAGGGCCTCCTACAATGAGCAGTTCTTC.

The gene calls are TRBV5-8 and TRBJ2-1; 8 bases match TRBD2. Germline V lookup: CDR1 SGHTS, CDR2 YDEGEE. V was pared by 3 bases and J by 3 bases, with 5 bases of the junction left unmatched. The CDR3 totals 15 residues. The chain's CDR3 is CASSWGGGHYNEQFF. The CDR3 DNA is TGTGCCAGCAGCTGGGGCGGGGGGCACTACAATGAGCAGTTCTTC.

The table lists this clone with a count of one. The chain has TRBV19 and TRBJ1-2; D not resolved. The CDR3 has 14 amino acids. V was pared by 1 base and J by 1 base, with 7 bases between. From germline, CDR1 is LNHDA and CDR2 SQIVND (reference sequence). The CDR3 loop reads CASSIVAFNYGYTF. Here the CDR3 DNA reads TGTGCCAGTAGTATAGTGGCATTTAACTATGGCTACACCTTC.

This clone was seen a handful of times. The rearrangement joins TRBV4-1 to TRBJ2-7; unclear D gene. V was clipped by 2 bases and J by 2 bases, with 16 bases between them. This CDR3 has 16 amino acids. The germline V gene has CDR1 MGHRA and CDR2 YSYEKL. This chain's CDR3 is CASSQFEAELPYEQYF. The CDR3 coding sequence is TGCGCCAGCAGCCAATTTGAGGCAGAACTCCCCTACGAGCAGTACTTC.

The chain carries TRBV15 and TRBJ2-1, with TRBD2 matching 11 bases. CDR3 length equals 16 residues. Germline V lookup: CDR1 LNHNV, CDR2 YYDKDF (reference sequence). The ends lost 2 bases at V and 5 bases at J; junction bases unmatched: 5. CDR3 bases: TGTGCCACCAGCAGACCGACTAGCGGGGCAGACAATGAGCAGTTCTTC. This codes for CATSRPTSGADNEQFF.

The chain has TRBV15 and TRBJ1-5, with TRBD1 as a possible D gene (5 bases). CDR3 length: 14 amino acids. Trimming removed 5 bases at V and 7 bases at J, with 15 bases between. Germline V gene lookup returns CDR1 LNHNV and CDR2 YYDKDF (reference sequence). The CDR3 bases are TGTGCCACCAGCGAAGAGTCAGGGATCCAGCCCCAGCATTTT. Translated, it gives CATSEESGIQPQHF.

The DNA for the CDR3 is TGTGCCAGCATTGGGACTAGCGGGAGAAATGAGCAGTTCTTC. This codes for CASIGTSGRNEQFF. The gene calls are TRBV25-1 and TRBJ2-1; 14 nucleotides line up with TRBD2. J was trimmed by 7 bases and V by 7 bases; bases with no gene match: 3. The CDR3 extends over 14 amino acids. Germline V gene data show CDR1 as MGHDK and CDR2 as SYGVNS.

In DNA, the CDR3 is TGTGCCAGCTCACCACCTAGTCAGGGTGACTATGGCTACACCTTC. It translates to CASSPPSQGDYGYTF. The chain is built from TRBV18 and TRBJ1-2; a weak D match, TRBD1 (5 bases). The V and J ends lost 0 bases and 3 bases respectively, with 11 bases between them. The CDR3 has 15 residues. CDR1 is KGHSH and CDR2 is LQKENI in the germline V gene.

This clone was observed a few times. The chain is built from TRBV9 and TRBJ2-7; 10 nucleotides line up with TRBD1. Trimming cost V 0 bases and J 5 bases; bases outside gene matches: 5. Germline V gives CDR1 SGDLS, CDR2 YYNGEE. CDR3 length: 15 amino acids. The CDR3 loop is CASSVEGQGWDEQYF. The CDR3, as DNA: TGTGCCAGCAGCGTAGAGGGACAGGGGTGGGACGAGCAGTACTTC.

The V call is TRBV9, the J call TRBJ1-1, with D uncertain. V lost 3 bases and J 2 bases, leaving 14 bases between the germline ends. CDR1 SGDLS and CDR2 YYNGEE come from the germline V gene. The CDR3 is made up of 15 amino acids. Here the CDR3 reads CASSGSDMVNTEAFF. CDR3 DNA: TGTGCCAGCAGCGGTTCTGACATGGTTAACACTGAAGCTTTCTTT.